The 8 T cell receptor beta chains reported below all come from one sample, sequenced in a study of T cell responses to AZD1222 COVID-19 vaccine (TCRdb year 2021). The sample's time point, from its label and the paper: baseline before first vaccination. Library preparation used the immunoSEQ multiplex PCR assay. TCRdb mirrors the immuneACCESS table, restricted to in-frame sequences. Some clones are absent from its copies; in checked studies, under half trace to an unresolved V gene, and the reason for the others is unknown. The sample table holds 130,000 or so clones, of which about 92% were seen once. Around 1.9% of the sample lies in the top ten. The sample consisted of peripheral blood, taken on day 0 of AZD1222 vaccination. These receptors were obtained from an adult in good health.

This clone was seen once. J is TRBJ1-2 and V is TRBV5-5; 7 bases fit TRBD1. The CDR3 covers 12 residues. V lost 1 base, J lost 8 bases, and 2 bases stayed unmatched. The germline V gene encodes CDR1 SGHKS and CDR2 YYEKEE (reference sequence). CDR3 bases: TGTGCCAGCAGCTTGACAGGGGAAGGCTACACCTTC. It is translated as CASSLTGEGYTF.

V gene TRBV5-8 combines with J gene TRBJ2-2, with D maybe TRBD2 (7 bases). Germline V gene sequence: CDR1 SGHTS, CDR2 YDEGEE. Trimming stripped 1 base from V and 4 bases from J, with 14 bases between. The CDR3 consists of 16 residues. The chain's CDR3 is CASSLWGGIVTGELFF. The CDR3 coding sequence is TGTGCCAGCAGCTTGTGGGGGGGCATCGTCACCGGGGAGCTGTTTTTT. The variable domain in full, with the rest retrieved from reference TRBV5-8 and TRBJ2-2, is EAGVTQSPTHLIKTRGQQATLRCSPISGHTSVYWYQQALGLGLQFLLWYDEGEERNRGNFPPRFSGRQFPNYSSELNVNALELEDSALYLCASSLWGGIVTGELFFGEGSRLTVL.

J is TRBJ2-2 and V is TRBV5-1; D unclear. Trimming removed 2 bases from V and 0 bases from J, with 8 bases in between. The CDR3 loop spans 15 amino acids. CDR1 is SGHRS, CDR2 YFSETQ, per germline. The CDR3 sequence is CASSFLLSNTGELFF. The CDR3 nucleotides are TGCGCCAGCAGCTTTCTCCTCTCGAACACCGGGGAGCTGTTTTTT.

The chain combines TRBV10-3 with TRBJ2-1, with 9 bases lining up with TRBD2. CDR3 length: 15 amino acids. Germline CDR1 is ENHRY and CDR2 is SYGVKD. V gave up 6 bases and J gave up 2 bases; unmatched junction bases: 5. The CDR3 DNA reads as TGTGCCATCAGACTAGCGGGCCGCACCTACAATGAGCAGTTCTTC. This gives the protein CAIRLAGRTYNEQFF.

The chain is built from TRBV10-1 and TRBJ2-5; tentative D call: TRBD2 (5 bases). Deletions cut 3 bases from V and 5 bases from J, with 16 bases between. The CDR3 spans 15 residues. Germline lookup yields CDR1 WNHNN and CDR2 SYGVQD (reference sequence). CDR3 nucleotide sequence: TGCGCCAGCAGTGAACTTCGGGGTACTTGGGAGACCCAGTACTTC. The encoded protein is CASSELRGTWETQYF.

This clone was counted a single time. The rearrangement links TRBV4-3 to TRBJ1-5; tentative D call: TRBD1 (5 bases). Trimming left V 2 bases short and J 0 bases short, with 5 bases between. CDR1 is LGHNA and CDR2 is YSLEER in the germline V gene. The CDR3 sequence is 14 residues long. CDR3 in amino acids: CASSQTGSNQPQHF. DNA for the CDR3: TGCGCCAGCAGCCAAACAGGTAGCAATCAGCCCCAGCATTTT.

The chain links TRBV25-1 to TRBJ1-6; 10 bases map to TRBD1. Trimming cost V 8 bases and J 9 bases; bases outside gene matches: 13. Looked up from germline, CDR1 is MGHDK and CDR2 is SYGVNS. The CDR3 length is 16 residues. The CDR3 loop reads CASSNAGTGEFSPLHF. The CDR3 region has the DNA TGTGCCAGCTCTAATGCCGGGACAGGGGAATTTTCACCCCTCCACTTT.

The chain uses TRBV19 and TRBJ1-2; the match to TRBD1 covers 8 bases. Germline trimming cut 3 bases from V and 5 bases from J; bases unmatched to any gene: 2. The germline gives CDR1 LNHDA, CDR2 SQIVND (reference sequence). This CDR3 spans 13 amino acids. In nucleotides, the CDR3 is TGTGCCAGTAGTATTACAGGGGGTTATGGCTACACCTTC. This codes for CASSITGGYGYTF.